The entry below describes one T cell receptor (beta chain). Single cDNA molecules in the library carried unique molecular identifiers attached during preparation. Original processing methods: A per-sample median of about 95,000 TCRs was observed, with counts ranging from roughly 20,000 to 750,000. From the RACE reads, TCRdb called clonotypes with MiXCR, one entry per CDR3 protein. Here the V and J calls rest on TCRdb's processing, not on the authors' analysis. The sample lists tens of thousands of distinct CDR3 sequences; around 9.8% were seen once. The sample comes from a study of human T cells and chemical hapten exposure. Study-level background: DPC at 0.01% went onto the upper back in patch tests, read at 6 days.

Stated time point: patch test 1, 2 weeks after DPC sensitization. Treatment meaning: therapeutic diphenylcyclopropenone sensitization with weekly scalp DPC. Suited to DPC and affected by alopecia, the donors ranged from 18 to 70 years old. This specimen consisted of whole blood, obtained in connection with sensitization to the hapten diphenylcyclopropenone (DPC). The TCR comes from a woman between 40 and 55 years old with alopecia areata. Some clones in this sample may be carry-over from other donors' samples.

CDR3 coding DNA: TGTGCCAGCAGTACGTTGGCAGGCGATAGCAATCAGCCCCAGCATTTT. It encodes CASSTLAGDSNQPQHF. This chain uses TRBV28 with TRBJ1-5, with unresolved D. The germline V gene has CDR1 MDHEN and CDR2 SYDVKM. This CDR3 comprises 16 residues. V lost 5 bases to trimming and J lost 0 bases, with 14 bases between them.